The 11 T cell receptor beta chains below all came from one sample that was sequenced in a study of vaccination and CD4 T cells after COVID-19. An Oncomine TCR Beta short-read assay was used to sequence the DNA from cultured CD4+ T cells. TCRdb called the PCR reads again in MiXCR, with one record for every CDR3 protein. The sample has about 16,000 distinct CDR3 sequences, 54% seen once. The treatment denotes: roughly 10-day PBMC culture with coronavirus spike peptide pools or control peptides (ViraFEST assay). Their specific antigens are unknown. This specimen consisted of CD4+ T cells from blood, cultured in vitro, obtained before SARS-CoV-2 vaccination. Receptors were obtained from a human donor who had recovered from COVID-19.

This chain joins TRBV7-3 and TRBJ2-1; D might be TRBD1 or TRBD2, each matching 6 bases. Germline lookup yields CDR1 SGHTA and CDR2 FQGTGA. V was cut by 5 bases and J by 7 bases, with 18 bases left in between. This CDR3 is 15 amino acids long. CDR3 amino acids: CASSPGDSRFNEQFF. The CDR3 nucleotides are TGTGCCAGCAGCCCAGGGGACTCCCGGTTTAATGAGCAGTTCTTC. Combining the CDR3 with reference TRBV7-3 and TRBJ2-1 gives the whole variable domain GAGVSQTPSNKVTEKGKYVELRCDPISGHTALYWYRQSLGQGPEFLIYFQGTGAADDSGLPNDRFFAVRPEGSVSTLKIQRTERGDSAVYLCASSPGDSRFNEQFFGPGTRLTVL.

This chain connects TRBV10-3 to TRBJ1-2, with a tentative D call TRBD1 (5 bases). Germline values: CDR1 ENHRY, CDR2 SYGVKD. The CDR3 is 13 amino acids. The ends were cut back, 2 bases at V and 6 bases at J, with 10 bases in the middle. The CDR3 protein is CAISEGGRDGYTF. The CDR3 DNA is TGTGCCATCAGTGAGGGGGGGAGGGATGGCTACACCTTC.

To note about this clonotype: The junction differs from germline at one of its ends, possibly a read error. This chain joins TRBV7-8 and TRBJ2-4, with a tentative D call TRBD1 (5 bases). CDR1 SGHVS and CDR2 FQNEAQ come from the germline V gene. CDR3 length: 14 residues. The CDR3 loop reads CAGSLGVAKNIQYF. CDR3 nucleotides: TGTGCCGGCAGCTTAGGGGTCGCCAAAAACATTCAGTACTTC.

The DNA for the CDR3 is TGTGCCAGCAGCTCAATGGGGGGCACAGATACGCAGTATTTT. This translates into CASSSMGGTDTQYF. The V gene is TRBV7-2, the J gene TRBJ2-3; D possibly matches TRBD1 or TRBD2 (5 bases each). The CDR3 loop spans 14 amino acids. From germline, CDR1 is SGHTA and CDR2 FQGNSA. Trimming cost V 4 bases and J 1 base, with 9 bases left between them.

The genes are TRBV30 and TRBJ2-7; perhaps TRBD2 as D (6 bases). V was cut by 1 base and J by 5 bases, with 9 bases left in between. The CDR3 totals 12 residues. Looked up from germline, CDR1 is GTSNPN and CDR2 is SVGIG (reference sequence). Here the CDR3 DNA reads TGTGCCTGGAGTGGGAGACTAGACGAGCAGTACTTC. Its translation: CAWSGRLDEQYF.

The chain combines TRBV4-1 with TRBJ1-5; D ambiguous. Germline V CDR1 and CDR2: MGHRA, YSYEKL. This CDR3 is 16 amino acids long. V lost 2 bases, J lost 2 bases, and 13 bases lay in between. The CDR3 here is CASSQHNTAGNQPQHF. The CDR3 coding sequence is TGCGCCAGCAGCCAACATAATACGGCAGGCAATCAGCCCCAGCATTTT.

The CDR3 is CATSRDTRVGTDTQYF. DNA of the CDR3: TGTGCCACCAGCAGAGATACCAGGGTAGGGACAGATACGCAGTATTTT. The rearrangement links TRBV15 to TRBJ2-3, with D maybe TRBD1 (5 bases). This CDR3 is 16 amino acids long. Germline V lookup: CDR1 LNHNV, CDR2 YYDKDF (reference sequence). V lost 0 bases and J 3 bases, leaving 13 bases between the germline ends.

This rearrangement joins TRBV15 to TRBJ2-7, with D perhaps matching TRBD2 (6 bases). This CDR3 spans 16 amino acids. In germline, CDR1 is LNHNV, CDR2 YYDKDF (reference sequence). Between the trimmed V and J ends, which lost 4 bases and 0 bases, there was a span of 16 bases. This chain's CDR3 is CATSTGLSAASYEQYF. The CDR3 bases are TGTGCCACCAGCACGGGACTTAGCGCCGCCTCCTACGAGCAGTACTTC.

This clonotype showed up just a few times. The rearrangement joins TRBV19 to TRBJ1-5; 7 positions agree with TRBD1. After removal of 6 bases from V and 0 bases from J, the junction contained 2 bases not matched to a gene. Germline V lookup: CDR1 LNHDA, CDR2 SQIVND (reference sequence). The CDR3 spans 14 residues. Here the CDR3 reads CASRDRTSNQPQHF. CDR3 coding DNA: TGTGCCAGTAGGGACAGGACTAGCAATCAGCCCCAGCATTTT.

This sequence joins TRBV6-1 and TRBJ1-2; 8 bases are a match to TRBD1. Germline lookup yields CDR1 MNHNS and CDR2 SASEGT. Unmatched junction bases numbered 8, after V lost 6 bases and J lost 5 bases. There are 14 residues in the CDR3. CDR3 amino acids: CASRDPTGAYGYTF. The DNA of the CDR3 is TGTGCCAGCAGAGACCCGACAGGGGCGTATGGCTACACCTTC.

This clonotype came up a few times. J is TRBJ1-5 and V is TRBV20-1; 9 bases fit TRBD1. The germline V gene has CDR1 DFQATT and CDR2 SNEGSKA (reference sequence). The CDR3 sequence is 14 residues long. The junction had 4 bases not matched to a gene; V was cut back by 3 bases and J by 4 bases. CDR3 region: CSASTGGQNQPQHF. For the CDR3, the DNA is TGCAGTGCTAGTACAGGGGGCCAGAATCAGCCCCAGCATTTT.